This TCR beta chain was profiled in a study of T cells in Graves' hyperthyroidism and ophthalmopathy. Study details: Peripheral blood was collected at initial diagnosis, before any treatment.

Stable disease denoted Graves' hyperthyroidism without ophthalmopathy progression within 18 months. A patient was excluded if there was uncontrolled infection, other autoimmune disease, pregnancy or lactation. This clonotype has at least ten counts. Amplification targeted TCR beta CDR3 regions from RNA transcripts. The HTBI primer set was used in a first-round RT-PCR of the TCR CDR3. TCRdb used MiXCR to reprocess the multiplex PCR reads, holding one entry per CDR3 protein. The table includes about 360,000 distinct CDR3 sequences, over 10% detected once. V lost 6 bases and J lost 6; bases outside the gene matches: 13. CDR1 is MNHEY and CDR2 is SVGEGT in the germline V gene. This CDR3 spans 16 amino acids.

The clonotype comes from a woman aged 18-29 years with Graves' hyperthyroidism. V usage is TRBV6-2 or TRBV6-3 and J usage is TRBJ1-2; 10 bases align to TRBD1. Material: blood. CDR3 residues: CASSLRTRQGANGYTF. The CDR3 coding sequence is TGTGCCAGCAGCTTACGAACCCGACAGGGGGCGAATGGCTACACCTTC.